The 23 T cell receptor beta chains given below trace back to one sample, sequenced in a study of shared clonotypes between healthy human individuals. Libraries were prepared by immunoSEQ multiplex PCR; TCRdb keeps only in-frame clonotypes and omits some of them. The table includes 1.4 million or so clones, approximately 98.5% detected once. Material: naive CD4+ T cells sorted from blood. Subset given: CD45RA+ positively selected. These receptors came from a man aged 25-45 years in good health.

The gene calls are TRBV14 and TRBJ2-7; TRBD2 agrees at 9 bases. Germline V lookup: CDR1 SGHDN, CDR2 FVKESK. The CDR3 covers 13 residues. Trimming at V came to 7 bases and at J to 2 bases, leaving 3 bases not matched to a gene. The CDR3 loop is CASKLAGAYEQYF. The CDR3 bases are TGTGCCAGCAAACTAGCGGGCGCCTACGAGCAGTACTTC. Full variable domain (outside the CDR3, taken from reference TRBV14 and TRBJ2-7): EAGVTQFPSHSVIEKGQTVTLRCDPISGHDNLYWYRRVMGKEIKFLLHFVKESKQDESGMPNNRFLAERTGGTYSTLKVQPAELEDSGVYFCASKLAGAYEQYFGPGTRLTVT.

The chain employs TRBV28 and TRBJ2-3, with a weak D call TRBD2 (7 bases). Germline CDR1 MDHEN, CDR2 SYDVKM. Trimming removed 4 bases at V and 3 bases at J, with 14 bases between. The CDR3 is made up of 15 amino acids. The CDR3 sequence: CASSSLGGRTDTQYF. In DNA form, the CDR3 reads TGTGCCAGCAGTTCATTGGGGGGGCGGACAGATACGCAGTATTTT.

The chain is built from TRBV7-6 and TRBJ2-6; either TRBD1 or TRBD2 may fit D (6 bases each). Trimming pared 5 bases from V and 4 bases from J, leaving 21 bases between. This CDR3 contains 18 residues. Germline CDR1 and CDR2: SGHVS and FNYEAQ. The CDR3 DNA reads as TGTGCCAGCAGCGGACCCCTTTCGGGGGCAGGGGGGGCCAACGTCCTGACTTTC. Amino acids: CASSGPLSGAGGANVLTF.

On this clone itself: This CDR3 is also generated by other DNA sequences in the sample. The chain couples TRBV18 to TRBJ1-5; D call uncertain. The V and J ends lost 2 bases and 7 bases respectively, with 9 bases between them. CDR3 size: 13 residues. CDR1 is KGHSH and CDR2 is LQKENI in the germline V gene. The CDR3 here is CASSPGRDQPQHF. The CDR3 DNA reads as TGTGCCAGCTCACCAGGACGCGACCAGCCCCAGCATTTT.

This clone was counted once. This sequence joins TRBV18 and TRBJ1-3; no clear D gene. CDR3 length: 16 residues. Germline CDR1 reads KGHSH; CDR2 reads LQKENI. Between the trimmed V and J ends, which lost 3 bases and 0 bases, there was a span of 12 bases. CDR3 DNA sequence: TGTGCCAGCTCACCGTACTCTACTAACTCTGGAAACACCATATATTTT. Translation: CASSPYSTNSGNTIYF.

The chain couples TRBV11-2 to TRBJ2-1, with 14 bases identical to TRBD2. V was pared by 5 bases and J by 12 bases, with 9 bases of the junction left unmatched. Germline V gene lookup returns CDR1 SGHAT and CDR2 FQNNGV. The CDR3 loop spans 15 amino acids. The CDR3 DNA reads TGTGCCAGCAGCCCTGGGACTAGCGGGAGTACCGGGCAGTTCTTC. As protein: CASSPGTSGSTGQFF. The full variable domain, its missing parts supplied by reference TRBV11-2 and TRBJ2-1, is EAGVAQSPRYKIIEKRQSVAFWCNPISGHATLYWYQQILGQGPKLLIQFQNNGVVDDSQLPKDRFSAERLKGVDSTLKIQPAKLEDSAVYLCASSPGTSGSTGQFFGPGTRLTVL.

The CDR3 spells CASSFTRIYEQYF. The CDR3 DNA follows: TGTGCCAGCAGTTTTACACGAATCTACGAGCAGTACTTC. The J gene is TRBJ2-7, the V gene TRBV28; D gene uncertain. From germline, CDR1 is MDHEN and CDR2 SYDVKM. Trimming took off 3 bases at V and 3 bases at J, with 9 bases between the two ends. This CDR3 contains 13 residues.

In DNA form, the CDR3 reads TGTGCCAGCAGTTCCTCGCTTACCTACGAGCAGTACTTC. As protein: CASSSSLTYEQYF. The V call is TRBV28, the J call TRBJ2-7; D is uncertain. Germline V CDR1 and CDR2: MDHEN, SYDVKM. V lost 4 bases and J lost 2, with 9 bases in between. CDR3 length: 13 amino acids. The whole variable domain, filled in from reference TRBV28 and TRBJ2-7, reads DVKVTQSSRYLVKRTGEKVFLECVQDMDHENMFWYRQDPGLGLRLIYFSYDVKMKEKGDIPEGYSVSREKKERFSLILESASTNQTSMYLCASSSSLTYEQYFGPGTRLTVT.

This chain uses TRBV2 with TRBJ1-3; D possibly corresponds to TRBD1 (6 bases). CDR1 is SNHLY and CDR2 is FYNNEI in the germline V gene. The CDR3 spans 15 residues. The V and J ends lost 8 bases and 2 bases respectively, with 16 bases between them. CDR3 nucleotide sequence: TGTGCCAGCGGACGATCGGGGGGCACTGGAAACACCATATATTTT. This codes for CASGRSGGTGNTIYF. The full variable domain, its missing parts supplied by reference TRBV2 and TRBJ1-3, is EPEVTQTPSHQVTQMGQEVILRCVPISNHLYFYWYRQILGQKVEFLVSFYNNEISEKSEIFDDQFSVERPDGSNFTLKIRSTKLEDSAMYFCASGRSGGTGNTIYFGEGSWLTVV.

The chain employs TRBV5-6 and TRBJ1-2; 9 bases fit TRBD1. With 4 bases clipped from V and 5 bases from J, the junction kept 9 bases outside the gene matches. Germline CDR1 and CDR2: SGHDT and YYEEEE. The CDR3 runs 15 residues. CDR3 sequence (DNA): TGTGCCAGCAGCACGCTGGGACAGGGTTCATATGGCTACACCTTC. Translated: CASSTLGQGSYGYTF.

The gene calls are TRBV29-1 and TRBJ2-5; D is undetermined. The CDR3 totals 12 residues. V was cut by 6 bases and J by 2 bases, with 10 bases left in between. The germline V gene encodes CDR1 SQVTM and CDR2 ANQGSEA. The CDR3 protein is CSVGIPQETQYF. In DNA form, the CDR3 reads TGCAGCGTCGGAATTCCGCAAGAGACCCAGTACTTC.

V gene TRBV9 combines with J gene TRBJ2-7; D gene ambiguous. Trimming pared 0 bases from V and 5 bases from J, leaving 9 bases between. Germline loops: CDR1 SGDLS, CDR2 YYNGEE. CDR3 size: 13 residues. CDR3 sequence reads: CASSVGPPHEQYF. As DNA, the CDR3 is TGTGCCAGCAGCGTAGGGCCCCCCCACGAGCAGTACTTC.

The chain employs TRBV11-3 and TRBJ2-2; no clear D. Germline assignment: CDR1 SGHNT and CDR2 YENEEA. This CDR3 comprises 20 residues. V dropped 1 base and J dropped 2 bases, with 23 bases sitting between them. The CDR3 DNA reads as TGTGCCAGCAGCTTAGTCTCCCTGCCTCTTAAAAGGGAAAACACCGGGGAGCTGTTTTTT. It is translated as CASSLVSLPLKRENTGELFF.

The chain links TRBV5-1 to TRBJ1-2, with 8 bases that match TRBD1. V lost 0 bases, J lost 8 bases, and 15 bases stayed unmatched. Germline CDR1 and CDR2: SGHRS and YFSETQ. The CDR3 has 17 amino acids. CDR3 residues: CASSLAPPGQVPWGYTF. In DNA, the CDR3 is TGCGCCAGCAGCTTGGCCCCTCCGGGACAGGTCCCTTGGGGCTACACCTTC.

V and J are TRBV7-8 and TRBJ2-7; D uncertain. The germline V and J ends were trimmed by 5 bases and 1 base, with 12 bases remaining between them. The CDR3 totals 14 residues. CDR1 is SGHVS, CDR2 FQNEAQ, per germline. The DNA of the CDR3 is TGTGCCAGCAGCCCCCGGACCGAATCCTACGAGCAGTACTTC. Amino acid sequence: CASSPRTESYEQYF.

J is TRBJ1-2 and V is TRBV6-1; 7 nucleotides line up with TRBD1. Germline V gene lookup returns CDR1 MNHNS and CDR2 SASEGT. Unmatched junction bases numbered 1, after V lost 7 bases and J lost 5 bases. The CDR3 is 11 residues long. The CDR3 bases are TGTGCCAGCAAGGGGGCATATGGCTACACCTTC. Residues: CASKGAYGYTF.

Concerning this clone itself: Germline and junction disagree at one end, which may indicate a read error. J is TRBJ2-1 and V is TRBV7-7; D uncertain. The CDR3 runs 14 residues. From germline, CDR1 is SSHAT and CDR2 FNYEAQ (reference sequence). The CDR3 loop is CASSLVSRGDEQFF. The CDR3 DNA is TGTGCTAGCAGCTTAGTTAGTCGAGGCGATGAGCAGTTCTTC. Filled out from reference TRBV7-7 and TRBJ2-1, the complete variable domain reads GAGVSQSPRYKVTKRGQDVTLRCDPISSHATLYWYQQALGQGPEFLTYFNYEAQPDKSGLPSDRFSAERPEGSISTLTIQRTEQRDSAMYRCASSLVSRGDEQFFGPGTRLTVL.

This rearrangement joins TRBV11-3 to TRBJ1-1; D possibly corresponds to TRBD1 (5 bases). The CDR3 extends over 14 amino acids. From germline, CDR1 is SGHNT and CDR2 YENEEA. Trimming took 2 bases from V and 4 from J, leaving 11 bases between them. DNA for the CDR3: TGTGCCAGCAGCTTAAAGAGAGGGGTCACTGAAGCTTTCTTT. Its protein is CASSLKRGVTEAFF.

CDR3 coding DNA: TGTGCCAGCTCACCAGGGACTAGCGGGGTGAAAGAGACCCAGTACTTC. It specifies CASSPGTSGVKETQYF. V and J are TRBV18 and TRBJ2-5; 13 nucleotides line up with TRBD2. CDR1 and CDR2 (germline): KGHSH, LQKENI. The V gene end was trimmed by 2 bases and the J gene end by 3 bases; junction bases not matched to a gene: 3. The CDR3 totals 16 residues. Full variable domain (remainder filled in from reference TRBV18 and TRBJ2-5): NAGVMQNPRHLVRRRGQEARLRCSPMKGHSHVYWYRQLPEEGLKFMVYLQKENIIDESGMPKERFSAEFPKEGPSILRIQQVVRGDSAAYFCASSPGTSGVKETQYFGPGTRLLVL.

The chain joins TRBV6-6 to TRBJ1-5; the match to TRBD1 covers 9 bases. The germline V gene has CDR1 MNHNY and CDR2 SVGAGI (reference sequence). The length of the CDR3 is 16 residues. V lost 0 bases and J lost 1; bases outside the gene matches: 1. The CDR3 loop reads CASSYSDRGSNQPQHF. Written as DNA, the CDR3 is TGTGCCAGCAGTTACTCGGACAGGGGCAGCAATCAGCCCCAGCATTTT.

This chain connects TRBV5-8 to TRBJ2-5; D is ambiguous. Germline V gene lookup returns CDR1 SGHTS and CDR2 YDEGEE. The CDR3 is 13 amino acids. Trimming pared 1 base from V and 7 bases from J, leaving 11 bases between. The CDR3 spells CASSLNSWVTQYF. The CDR3, as DNA: TGTGCCAGCAGCTTGAACAGTTGGGTGACCCAGTACTTC.

The rearrangement uses TRBV20-1 and TRBJ2-5; D might be TRBD1 (6 bases). The CDR3 is made up of 11 amino acids. The germline V gene has CDR1 DFQATT and CDR2 SNEGSKA (reference sequence). The CDR3, as DNA: TGCAGCGCCCAGGGGCAAGAGACCCAGTACTTC. Residues: CSAQGQETQYF.

This chain uses TRBV7-9 with TRBJ2-5; a weak D match, TRBD2 (6 bases). Germline values: CDR1 SEHNR, CDR2 FQNEAQ (reference sequence). The V end was cut by 5 bases, the J end by 2 bases, with 15 bases between. CDR3 size: 15 residues. In nucleotides, the CDR3 is TGTGCCAGCAGCCCCCAACGGCTAGCGCAAGAGACCCAGTACTTC. It translates to CASSPQRLAQETQYF.